The 22 T cell receptor beta chains listed next were all sequenced from one sample in a study of shared T cell receptors in the human thymus. The data were produced by immunoSEQ multiplex PCR, yet TCRdb's version contains in-frame clones alone and is incomplete. Of 700,000 or so clones detected, over 75% appear once; the ten largest clones hold approximately 0.01%. This sample also appeared in a second study, on human thymus T cells.

The sequenced sample consisted of thymocytes. Receptors originate from a girl under two years old with a congenital heart defect.

J is TRBJ1-1 and V is TRBV2, with D tentatively TRBD1 (5 bases). CDR1 and CDR2 (germline): SNHLY, FYNNEI. V gave up 1 base and J gave up 1 base, with 16 bases separating them. The length of the CDR3 is 17 residues. The CDR3 DNA reads TGTGCCAGCAGTGAAGTTTGGGACTCGCACGAGAACACTGAAGCTTTCTTT. This sequence encodes CASSEVWDSHENTEAFF.

The rearrangement uses TRBV6-1 and TRBJ1-3; D may be TRBD1 (6 bases). The CDR3 runs to 13 residues. V was trimmed by 10 bases and J by 3 bases, leaving 13 bases between them. Per germline, CDR1 MNHNS and CDR2 SASEGT. CDR3 protein: CAIYDRSGNTIYF. Here the CDR3 DNA reads TGTGCCATCTATGACAGGAGTGGAAACACCATATATTTT.

This chain uses TRBV23-1 with TRBJ1-1, with D possibly matching TRBD1 (5 bases). TRBV23-1 is identified as an open reading frame with a role that is uncertain. The CDR3 sequence is 15 residues long. Trimming pared 0 bases from V and 4 bases from J, leaving 12 bases between. CDR3 residues: CASSQSRTPGTEAFF. The CDR3 nucleotides read TGCGCCAGCAGTCAATCTCGGACACCCGGCACTGAAGCTTTCTTT.

This rearrangement joins TRBV5-4 to TRBJ1-2, with 7 bases aligning to TRBD1. Trimming removed 4 bases from V and 8 bases from J; junction bases left unmatched: 17. The germline gives CDR1 SGHNT, CDR2 YYREEE (reference sequence). The CDR3 has 16 amino acids. As DNA, the CDR3 is TGTGCCAGCAGCGGCGGTAGGCAGGGGGGCGAAGAAGGCTACACCTTC. Amino acid sequence: CASSGGRQGGEEGYTF.

This clone was picked up a small number of times. The chain is built from TRBV5-1 and TRBJ2-1; 7 nucleotides agree with TRBD1. J gave up 0 bases and V 6 bases, and 9 bases lay outside the gene matches. This CDR3 is 16 amino acids long. CDR1 is SGHRS, CDR2 YFSETQ, per germline. CDR3 loop: CASTLRGQSSYNEQFF. The CDR3 DNA sequence: TGCGCCAGCACTTTGAGGGGGCAAAGCTCCTACAATGAGCAGTTCTTC.

V and J are TRBV14 and TRBJ1-2; D is unclear. This CDR3 comprises 15 residues. V dropped 0 bases and J dropped 7 bases, with 15 bases sitting between them. Germline CDR1 SGHDN, CDR2 FVKESK. CDR3 loop: CASSQDRRGEAGYTF. DNA for the CDR3: TGTGCCAGCAGCCAAGATCGACGGGGTGAGGCTGGCTACACCTTC. The variable domain in full, completed from reference TRBV14 and TRBJ1-2, reads EAGVTQFPSHSVIEKGQTVTLRCDPISGHDNLYWYRRVMGKEIKFLLHFVKESKQDESGMPNNRFLAERTGGTYSTLKVQPAELEDSGVYFCASSQDRRGEAGYTFGSGTRLTVV.

The chain is built from TRBV19 and TRBJ1-1, with 9 nucleotides matching TRBD1. The CDR3 contains 18 residues. Germline CDR1 LNHDA, CDR2 SQIVND (reference sequence). The trim removed 0 bases at V and 1 base at J, leaving 9 bases unmatched. Written as DNA, the CDR3 is TGTGCCAGTAGTATAGACCCTCCGGACAGGGGCGCGAACACTGAAGCTTTCTTT. Translated: CASSIDPPDRGANTEAFF.

V usage is TRBV19 and J usage is TRBJ1-3; D may be TRBD1 (5 bases). The CDR3 is 15 residues long. Germline V gives CDR1 LNHDA, CDR2 SQIVND (reference sequence). Trimming removed 5 bases at V and 0 bases at J, with 11 bases between. The CDR3: CASSETVSSGNTIYF. The CDR3 DNA sequence: TGTGCCAGTAGTGAGACAGTGAGCTCTGGAAACACCATATATTTT.

V and J are TRBV6-1 and TRBJ1-4; D gene uncertain. V lost 4 bases, J lost 0 bases, and 12 bases lay in between. The V gene's germline CDR1 is MNHNS and CDR2 SASEGT. The CDR3 is made up of 16 amino acids. The CDR3 protein is CASSGHRSATNEKLFF. The CDR3, as DNA: TGTGCCAGCAGTGGCCACCGGAGTGCAACTAATGAAAAACTGTTTTTT.

The rearrangement joins TRBV4-3 to TRBJ1-1; D is unresolved. With 1 base removed from V and 2 bases from J, the gap between germline ends came to 14 bases. The germline V gene encodes CDR1 LGHNA and CDR2 YSLEER. The CDR3 sequence is 16 residues long. Here the CDR3 DNA reads TGCGCCAGCAGCCAAGTAAAAAGGGAGGAAAACACTGAAGCTTTCTTT. Amino acids: CASSQVKREENTEAFF.

The chain recombines TRBV5-4 with TRBJ1-2; the D is unclear. Looked up from germline, CDR1 is SGHNT and CDR2 is YYREEE (reference sequence). V was clipped by 5 bases and J by 6 bases, with 8 bases between them. CDR3 length equals 11 residues. The CDR3 spells CASSSRDGYTF. Here the CDR3 DNA reads TGTGCCAGCAGTTCTCGGGATGGCTACACCTTC.

This rearrangement joins TRBV4-1 to TRBJ2-7; 8 nucleotides line up with TRBD1. V lost 8 bases, J lost 7 bases, and 13 bases stayed unmatched. Germline loops: CDR1 MGHRA, CDR2 YSYEKL. The CDR3 length is 14 residues. CDR3 loop: CASGPGAGGLEQYF. The CDR3 nucleotides read TGCGCCAGCGGCCCAGGGGCAGGGGGCCTAGAGCAGTACTTC.

This clone occurred a few times. This chain joins TRBV29-1 and TRBJ2-7; a weak D match, TRBD1 (6 bases). Trimming shortened V by 1 base and J by 2 bases, and 12 bases separated the two germline ends. The CDR3 contains 14 residues. Germline V lookup: CDR1 SQVTM, CDR2 ANQGSEA. CDR3 amino acids: CSVEAQDSPYEQYF. As DNA, the CDR3 is TGCAGCGTTGAAGCCCAGGACAGCCCCTACGAGCAGTACTTC.

This sequence joins TRBV27 and TRBJ2-7; D is perhaps TRBD1 (6 bases). The CDR3 consists of 16 residues. V lost 5 bases and J lost 3, with 20 bases in between. Looked up from germline, CDR1 is MNHEY and CDR2 is SMNVEV (reference sequence). The CDR3 is CASSRYTGFRGYEQYF. Written as DNA, the CDR3 is TGTGCCAGCAGTCGGTACACAGGGTTCCGTGGCTACGAGCAGTACTTC.

The rearrangement joins TRBV9 to TRBJ2-1; D is possibly TRBD2 (6 bases). From germline, CDR1 is SGDLS and CDR2 YYNGEE. Trimming pared 3 bases from V and 1 base from J, leaving 23 bases between. The CDR3 is made up of 19 amino acids. The CDR3 DNA sequence: TGTGCCAGCAGCGCCGATCGGGGATACGGGGGAGCGTCCTACAATGAGCAGTTCTTC. This translates into CASSADRGYGGASYNEQFF.

The chain has TRBV7-6 and TRBJ1-3; D call uncertain. Germline loops: CDR1 SGHVS, CDR2 FNYEAQ. CDR3 length: 13 amino acids. V was shortened by 2 bases and J by 2 bases, with 4 bases between the two germline ends. The CDR3, as DNA: TGTGCCAGCAGCTTATCCACTGGAAACACCATATATTTT. Protein sequence: CASSLSTGNTIYF.

V and J are TRBV6-1 and TRBJ2-1; D is perhaps TRBD1 (6 bases). V shed 6 bases and J shed 2 bases, with 14 bases lying between them. The germline V gene has CDR1 MNHNS and CDR2 SASEGT. This CDR3 is built from 15 residues. CDR3: CASSPGTFTYNEQFF. The CDR3 DNA reads TGTGCCAGCAGCCCCGGGACATTTACCTACAATGAGCAGTTCTTC.

The rearrangement links TRBV27 to TRBJ2-3, with no clear D. CDR3 length: 17 amino acids. The germline V and J ends were trimmed by 3 bases and 3 bases, with 19 bases remaining between them. Germline V gives CDR1 MNHEY, CDR2 SMNVEV (reference sequence). The CDR3 protein is CASSLVGQRTGTDTQYF. The CDR3, as DNA: TGTGCCAGCAGTTTGGTGGGCCAACGAACTGGAACAGATACGCAGTATTTT.

V gene TRBV5-1 combines with J gene TRBJ2-7, with D unresolved. The germline gives CDR1 SGHRS, CDR2 YFSETQ. The CDR3 totals 12 residues. V was cut by 3 bases and J by 6 bases, with 10 bases left in between. The CDR3: CASSSLYSEQYF. As DNA, the CDR3 is TGCGCCAGCAGCTCCTTGTACTCCGAGCAGTACTTC.

This chain connects TRBV7-2 to TRBJ1-2, with 12 bases matching TRBD1. J gave up 5 bases and V 2 bases, and 9 bases lay outside the gene matches. Looked up from germline, CDR1 is SGHTA and CDR2 is FQGNSA. The length of the CDR3 is 17 residues. CDR3 sequence reads: CASSLWDRGQGIYGYTF. DNA for the CDR3: TGTGCCAGCAGCTTATGGGACAGGGGGCAAGGAATATATGGCTACACCTTC. Complete variable domain (other parts from reference TRBV7-2 and TRBJ1-2): GAGVSQSPSNKVTEKGKDVELRCDPISGHTALYWYRQSLGQGLEFLIYFQGNSAPDKSGLPSDRFSAERTGGSVSTLTIQRTQQEDSAVYLCASSLWDRGQGIYGYTFGSGTRLTVV.

This sequence joins TRBV25-1 and TRBJ2-1; tentative D call: TRBD2 (6 bases). The V end lost 3 bases, the J end lost 7 bases, and 16 bases lay between the germline ends. Germline-derived CDR1 and CDR2 are MGHDK and SYGVNS. This CDR3 is built from 15 residues. Here the CDR3 reads CASSDHSVAGNEQFF. The CDR3, as DNA: TGTGCCAGCAGTGACCATAGTGTTGCGGGAAATGAGCAGTTCTTC.

V gene TRBV28 combines with J gene TRBJ1-6; D gene unclear. CDR1 and CDR2 (germline): MDHEN, SYDVKM. Deletions cut 5 bases from V and 0 bases from J, with 8 bases between. The CDR3 runs to 15 residues. In DNA form, the CDR3 reads TGTGCCAGCAGTATGCTCTACTCCTATAATTCACCCCTCCACTTT. Protein product: CASSMLYSYNSPLHF.